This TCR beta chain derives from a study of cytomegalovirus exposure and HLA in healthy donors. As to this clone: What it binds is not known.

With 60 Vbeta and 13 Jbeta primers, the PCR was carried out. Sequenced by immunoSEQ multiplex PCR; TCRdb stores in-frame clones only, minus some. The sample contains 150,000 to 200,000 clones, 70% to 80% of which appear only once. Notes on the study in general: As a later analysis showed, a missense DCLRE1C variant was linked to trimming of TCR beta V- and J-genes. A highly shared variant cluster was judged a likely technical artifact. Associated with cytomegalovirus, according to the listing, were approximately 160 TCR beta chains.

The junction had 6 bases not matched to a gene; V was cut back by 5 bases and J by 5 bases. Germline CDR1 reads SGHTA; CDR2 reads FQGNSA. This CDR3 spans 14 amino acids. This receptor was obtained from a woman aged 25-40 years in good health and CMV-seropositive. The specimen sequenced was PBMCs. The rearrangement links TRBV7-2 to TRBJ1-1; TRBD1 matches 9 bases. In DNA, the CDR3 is TGTGCCAGCAGCCCACAGGGGGCCGCGACTGAAGCTTTCTTT. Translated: CASSPQGAATEAFF.